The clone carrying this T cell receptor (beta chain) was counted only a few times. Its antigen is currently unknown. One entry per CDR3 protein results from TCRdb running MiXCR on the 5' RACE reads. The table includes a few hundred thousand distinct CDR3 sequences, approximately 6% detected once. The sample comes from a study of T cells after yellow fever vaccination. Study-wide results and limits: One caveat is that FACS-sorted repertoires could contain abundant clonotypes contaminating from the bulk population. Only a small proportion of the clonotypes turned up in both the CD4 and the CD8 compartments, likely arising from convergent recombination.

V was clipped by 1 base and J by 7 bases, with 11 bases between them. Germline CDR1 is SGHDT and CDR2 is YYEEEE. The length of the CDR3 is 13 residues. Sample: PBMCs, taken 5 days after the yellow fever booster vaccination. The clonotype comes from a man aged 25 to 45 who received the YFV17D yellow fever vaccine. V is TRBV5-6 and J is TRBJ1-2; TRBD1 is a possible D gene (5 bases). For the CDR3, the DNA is TGTGCCAGCAGCTTGTCCCCAGGGTCTGGCTACACCTTC. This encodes CASSLSPGSGYTF.